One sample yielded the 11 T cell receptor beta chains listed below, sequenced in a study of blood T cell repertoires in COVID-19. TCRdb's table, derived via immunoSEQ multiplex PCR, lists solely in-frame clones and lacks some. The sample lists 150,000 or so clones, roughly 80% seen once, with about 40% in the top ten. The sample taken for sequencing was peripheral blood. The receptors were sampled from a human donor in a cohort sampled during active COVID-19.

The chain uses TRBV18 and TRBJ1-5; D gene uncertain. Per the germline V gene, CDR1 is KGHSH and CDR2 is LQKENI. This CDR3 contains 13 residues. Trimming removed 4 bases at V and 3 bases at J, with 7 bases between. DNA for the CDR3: TGTGCCAGCTCACTCGGGTCCAATCAGCCCCAGCATTTT. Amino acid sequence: CASSLGSNQPQHF.

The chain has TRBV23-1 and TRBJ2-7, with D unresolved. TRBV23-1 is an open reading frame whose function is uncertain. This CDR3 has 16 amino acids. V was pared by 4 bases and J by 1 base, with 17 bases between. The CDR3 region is CASSPQNRDGSYEQYF. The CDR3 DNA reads TGCGCCAGCAGTCCCCAAAATCGTGACGGGTCCTACGAGCAGTACTTC.

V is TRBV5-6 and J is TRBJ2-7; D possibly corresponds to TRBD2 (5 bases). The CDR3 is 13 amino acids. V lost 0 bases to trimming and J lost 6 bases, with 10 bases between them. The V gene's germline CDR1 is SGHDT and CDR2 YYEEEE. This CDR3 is CASSLGERVEQYF. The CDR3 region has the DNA TGTGCCAGCAGCTTGGGTGAGAGGGTCGAGCAGTACTTC.

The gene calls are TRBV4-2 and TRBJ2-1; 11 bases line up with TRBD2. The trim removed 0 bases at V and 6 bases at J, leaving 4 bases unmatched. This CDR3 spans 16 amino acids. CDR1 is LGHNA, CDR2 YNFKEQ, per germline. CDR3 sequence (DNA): TGTGCCAGCAGCCAAGAAGCTAGCGGGGGGCCCAATGAGCAGTTCTTC. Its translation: CASSQEASGGPNEQFF.

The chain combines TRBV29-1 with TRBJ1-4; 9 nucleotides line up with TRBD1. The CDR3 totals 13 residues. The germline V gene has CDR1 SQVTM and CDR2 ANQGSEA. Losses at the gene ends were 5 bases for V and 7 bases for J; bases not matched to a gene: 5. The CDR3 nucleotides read TGCAGCGTTTCCGGGACAGGGAGTGAAAAACTGTTTTTT. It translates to CSVSGTGSEKLFF.

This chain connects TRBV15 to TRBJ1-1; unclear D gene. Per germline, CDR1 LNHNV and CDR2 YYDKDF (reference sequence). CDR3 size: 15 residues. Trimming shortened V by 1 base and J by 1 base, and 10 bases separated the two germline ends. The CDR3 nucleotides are TGTGCCACCAGCAGAGTCCTGTCCTGGAACACTGAAGCTTTCTTT. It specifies CATSRVLSWNTEAFF.

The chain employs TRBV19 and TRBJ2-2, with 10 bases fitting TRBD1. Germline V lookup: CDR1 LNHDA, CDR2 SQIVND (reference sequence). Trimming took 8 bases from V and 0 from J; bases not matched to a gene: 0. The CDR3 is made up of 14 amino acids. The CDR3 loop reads CASGTGANTGELFF. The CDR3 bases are TGTGCCAGTGGGACAGGGGCGAACACCGGGGAGCTGTTTTTT.

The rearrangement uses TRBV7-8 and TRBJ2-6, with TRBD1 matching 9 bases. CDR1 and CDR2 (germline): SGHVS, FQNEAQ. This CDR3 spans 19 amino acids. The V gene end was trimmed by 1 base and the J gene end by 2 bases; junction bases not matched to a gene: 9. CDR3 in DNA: TGTGCCAGCAGCTTAGGGACAGGGGCATTGGGGCCTGGGGCCAACGTCCTGACTTTC. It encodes CASSLGTGALGPGANVLTF.

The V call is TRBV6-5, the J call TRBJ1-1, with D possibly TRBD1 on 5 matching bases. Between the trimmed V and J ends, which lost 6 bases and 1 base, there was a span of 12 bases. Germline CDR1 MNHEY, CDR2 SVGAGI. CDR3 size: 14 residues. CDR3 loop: CASRDINSNTEAFF. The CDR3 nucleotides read TGTGCCAGCAGGGACATTAATTCGAACACTGAAGCTTTCTTT.

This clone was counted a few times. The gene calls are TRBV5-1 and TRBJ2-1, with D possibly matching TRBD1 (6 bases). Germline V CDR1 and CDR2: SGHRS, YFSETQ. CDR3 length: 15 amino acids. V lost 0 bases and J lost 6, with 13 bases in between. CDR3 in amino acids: CASSLGDRIGNEQFF. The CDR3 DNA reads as TGCGCCAGCAGCTTGGGAGACAGGATAGGCAATGAGCAGTTCTTC.

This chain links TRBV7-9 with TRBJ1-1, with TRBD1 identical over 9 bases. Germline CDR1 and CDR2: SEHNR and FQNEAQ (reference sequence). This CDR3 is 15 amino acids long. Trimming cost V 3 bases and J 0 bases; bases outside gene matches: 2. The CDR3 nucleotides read TGTGCCAGCAGCTTTGGGACAGGGATGAACACTGAAGCTTTCTTT. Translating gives CASSFGTGMNTEAFF.